Following are 9 T cell receptor beta chains from one sample sequenced in a study of tumor and adjacent non-tumor tissue in lung cancer. This sample's RNA came from whole unsorted tissue. A modified ARM-PCR protocol with three rounds of nested PCR amplified TCRbeta. TCRdb independently ran MiXCR on the multiplex PCR reads; one entry per CDR3 protein. The sample records under 250,000 distinct CDR3 sequences, around 70% being singletons. The sequenced sample consisted of lung tumor tissue. These receptors were taken from a man aged 60 to 69 with non-small cell lung cancer.

In regard to this clonotype: The germline gene is not matched at one end of the junction; a read error may be the cause. The gene calls are TRBV4-3 and TRBJ2-3; D is undetermined. CDR1 and CDR2 (germline): LGHNA, YSLEER. CDR3 length equals 15 residues. For the CDR3, the DNA is TGCGCCAGCAGCCCCGAATGGCCTGGTCCAGATACGCAGTATTTC. It is translated as CASSPEWPGPDTQYF.

Turning to this clonotype: With a much larger clone just one base away, this may be a read error. The rearrangement uses TRBV4-3 and TRBJ2-3; D not resolved. There are 15 residues in the CDR3. Germline CDR1 LGHNA, CDR2 YSLEER. With 3 bases removed from V and 1 base from J, the gap between germline ends came to 11 bases. The CDR3 DNA reads TGCGCCAGCAGCCATCACAAGGAAGGCACAGATACGCAGTATTTT. Translation gives CASSHHKEGTDTQYF.

A note on this clonotype: At one of its ends the junction is not consistent with the germline gene, which may arise from a read error. This chain links TRBV20-1 with TRBJ1-5; 10 bases are a match to TRBD1. Germline CDR1 DFQATT, CDR2 SNEGSKA (reference sequence). The CDR3 is 18 residues long. Here the CDR3 reads CSAALPYGQGDSNQFQHF. The CDR3 coding sequence is TGTAGTGCTGCACTTCCTTATGGACAGGGGGATAGTAATCAGTTCCAGCATTTT.

Points on this clonotype: This may arise from a read error, as a much more abundant clone is one base away. This sequence joins TRBV20-1 and TRBJ2-1; 7 nucleotides match TRBD2. The CDR3 has 13 amino acids. CDR1 and CDR2 from the germline V gene are DFQATT and SNEGSKA (reference sequence). CDR3 sequence (DNA): TGCGGTGCTAGCGGTTGGGCTTTCAATGAGCAGTTCTTC. Encoded protein: CGASGWAFNEQFF.

The chain combines TRBV6-1 with TRBJ1-3; D call uncertain. The germline gives CDR1 MNHNS, CDR2 SASEGT. V was clipped by 7 bases and J by 0 bases, with 10 bases between them. The CDR3 extends over 14 amino acids. CDR3 nucleotides: TGTGCCAGCACCCCACAGAACTCTGGAAACACCATATATTTT. Translated: CASTPQNSGNTIYF.

Comments on this clonotype: The junction does not match germline at one end; this may be a read error. The chain is built from TRBV6-2 or TRBV6-3 and TRBJ2-3; no firm D call. The CDR3 has 13 amino acids. Germline V gene sequence: CDR1 MNHEY, CDR2 SVGEGT. CDR3 residues: CAGSSDYPDTQYF. DNA of the CDR3: TGTGCCGGCAGTTCTGATTACCCAGATACGCAGTATTTT.

V is TRBV6-2 or TRBV6-3 and J is TRBJ2-1; D remains unclear. The CDR3 is 11 amino acids. Germline CDR1 MNHEY, CDR2 SVGEGT. The germline V and J ends were trimmed by 7 bases and 13 bases, with 14 bases remaining between them. The CDR3 region is CASIDGPSQFF. Here the CDR3 DNA reads TGTGCCAGCATCGACGGTCCTTCCCAGTTCTTC.

This clonotype showed up just a few times. As DNA, the CDR3 is TGTGCCAGTAGTATCAGGCCAACTAATGAAAAACTGTTTTTT. Its translation is CASSIRPTNEKLFF. The chain recombines TRBV19 with TRBJ1-4; D gene unclear. Germline V gene data show CDR1 as LNHDA and CDR2 as SQIVND (reference sequence). Trimming removed 3 bases from V and 0 bases from J, with 5 bases in between. The CDR3 loop spans 14 amino acids.

In regard to this clonotype: This may be a read error, as it is one base from a much larger clone. The chain combines TRBV20-1 with TRBJ1-2; D not resolved. The CDR3 loop spans 14 amino acids. Germline V lookup: CDR1 DFQATT, CDR2 SNEGSKA (reference sequence). Trimming pared 0 bases from V and 3 bases from J, leaving 11 bases between. Here the CDR3 reads CSARDGSVDYGYTF. The CDR3 DNA follows: TGCAGTGCTAGAGATGGGTCTGTCGACTATGGCTACACCTTC.